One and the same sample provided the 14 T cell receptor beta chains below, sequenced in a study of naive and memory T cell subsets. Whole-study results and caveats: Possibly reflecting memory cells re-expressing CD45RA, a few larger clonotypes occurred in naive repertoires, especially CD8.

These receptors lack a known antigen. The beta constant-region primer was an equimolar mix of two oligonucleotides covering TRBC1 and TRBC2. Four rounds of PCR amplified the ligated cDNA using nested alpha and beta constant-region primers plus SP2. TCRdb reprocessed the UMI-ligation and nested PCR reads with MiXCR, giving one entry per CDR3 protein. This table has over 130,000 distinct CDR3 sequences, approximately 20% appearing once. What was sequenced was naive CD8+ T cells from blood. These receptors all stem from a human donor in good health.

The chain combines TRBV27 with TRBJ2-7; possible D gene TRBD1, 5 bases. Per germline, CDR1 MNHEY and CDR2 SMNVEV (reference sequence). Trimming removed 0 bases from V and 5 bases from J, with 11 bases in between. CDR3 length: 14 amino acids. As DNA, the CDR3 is TGTGCCAGCAGTTTATCGACCAGGGCCAACGAGCAGTACTTC. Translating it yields CASSLSTRANEQYF.

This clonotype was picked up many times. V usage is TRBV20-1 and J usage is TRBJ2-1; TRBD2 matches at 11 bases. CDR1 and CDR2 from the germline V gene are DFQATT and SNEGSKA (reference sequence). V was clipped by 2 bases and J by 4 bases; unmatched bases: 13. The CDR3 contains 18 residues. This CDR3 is CSARPRQFSGRGYNEQFF. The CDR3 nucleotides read TGCAGTGCTAGACCAAGACAGTTTAGCGGGAGGGGTTACAATGAGCAGTTCTTC.

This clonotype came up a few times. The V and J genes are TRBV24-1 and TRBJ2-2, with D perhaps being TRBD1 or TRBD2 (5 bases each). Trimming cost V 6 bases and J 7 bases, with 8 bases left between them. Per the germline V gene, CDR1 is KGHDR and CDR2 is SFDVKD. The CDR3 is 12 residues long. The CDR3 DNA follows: TGTGCCACCAGTCCAGGGAGCGGGGAGCTGTTTTTT. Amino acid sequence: CATSPGSGELFF.

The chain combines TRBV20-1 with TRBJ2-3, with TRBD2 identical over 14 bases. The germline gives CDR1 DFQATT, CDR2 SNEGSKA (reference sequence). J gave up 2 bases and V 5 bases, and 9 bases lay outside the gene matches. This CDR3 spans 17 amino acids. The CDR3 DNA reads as TGCAGTGCTGCGGGACTAGCGGGAGTTGTTGTCACAGATACGCAGTATTTT. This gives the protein CSAAGLAGVVVTDTQYF.

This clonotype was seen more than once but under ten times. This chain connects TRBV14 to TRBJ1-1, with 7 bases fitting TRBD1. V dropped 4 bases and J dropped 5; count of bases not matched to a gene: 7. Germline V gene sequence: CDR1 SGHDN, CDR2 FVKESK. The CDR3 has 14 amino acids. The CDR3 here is CASSLTGQGTEAFF. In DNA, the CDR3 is TGTGCCAGCAGCCTGACAGGGCAGGGGACTGAAGCTTTCTTT.

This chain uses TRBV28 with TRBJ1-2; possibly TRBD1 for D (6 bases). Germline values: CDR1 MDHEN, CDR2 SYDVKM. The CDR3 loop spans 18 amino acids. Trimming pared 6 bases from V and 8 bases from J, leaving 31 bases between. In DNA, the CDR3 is TGTGCCAGCAGCCCATTTGGTGAGGGAAGGCTCGGGGGCGGCGGCTACACCTTC. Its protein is CASSPFGEGRLGGGGYTF.

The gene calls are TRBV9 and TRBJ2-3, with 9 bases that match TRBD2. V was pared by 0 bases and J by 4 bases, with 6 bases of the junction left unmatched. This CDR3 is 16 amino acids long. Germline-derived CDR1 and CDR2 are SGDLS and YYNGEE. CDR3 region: CASSVGLAGRPDTQYF. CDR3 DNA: TGTGCCAGCAGCGTAGGGCTAGCGGGGCGCCCAGATACGCAGTATTTT.

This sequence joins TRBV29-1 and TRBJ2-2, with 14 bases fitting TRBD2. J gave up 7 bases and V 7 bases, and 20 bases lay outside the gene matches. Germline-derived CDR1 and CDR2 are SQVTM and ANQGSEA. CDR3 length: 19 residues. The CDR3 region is CSAVGTSGSTLSTVGELFF. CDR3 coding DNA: TGCAGCGCCGTGGGGACTAGCGGGAGCACCCTTTCTACTGTCGGGGAGCTGTTTTTT.

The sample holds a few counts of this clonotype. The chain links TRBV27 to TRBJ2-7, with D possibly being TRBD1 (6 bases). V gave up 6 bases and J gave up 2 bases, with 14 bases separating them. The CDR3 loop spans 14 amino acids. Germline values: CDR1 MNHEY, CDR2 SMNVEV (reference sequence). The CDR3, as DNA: TGTGCCAGCAGCCCCGTGGACAGTACCTACGAGCAGTACTTC. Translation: CASSPVDSTYEQYF.

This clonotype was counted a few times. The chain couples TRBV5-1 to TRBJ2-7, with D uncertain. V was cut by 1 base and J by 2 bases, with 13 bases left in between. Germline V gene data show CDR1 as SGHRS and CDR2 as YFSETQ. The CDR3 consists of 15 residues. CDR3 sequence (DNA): TGCGCCAGCAGCTTGCAAGATATATCCACCTACGAGCAGTACTTC. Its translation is CASSLQDISTYEQYF.

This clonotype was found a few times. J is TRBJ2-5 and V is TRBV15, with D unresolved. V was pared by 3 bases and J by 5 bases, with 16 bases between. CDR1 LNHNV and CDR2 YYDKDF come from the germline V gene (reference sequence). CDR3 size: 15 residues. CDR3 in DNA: TGTGCCACCAGCAGCCGAAGGCAGGAAAGGGAGACCCAGTACTTC. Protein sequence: CATSSRRQERETQYF.

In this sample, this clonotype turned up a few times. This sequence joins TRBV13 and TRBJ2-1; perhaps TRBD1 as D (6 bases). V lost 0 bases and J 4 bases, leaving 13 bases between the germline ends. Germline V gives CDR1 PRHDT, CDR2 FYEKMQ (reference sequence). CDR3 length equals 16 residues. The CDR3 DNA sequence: TGTGCCAGCAGCTTAGGCCTCAGGGGCCCTTACAATGAGCAGTTCTTC. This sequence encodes CASSLGLRGPYNEQFF.

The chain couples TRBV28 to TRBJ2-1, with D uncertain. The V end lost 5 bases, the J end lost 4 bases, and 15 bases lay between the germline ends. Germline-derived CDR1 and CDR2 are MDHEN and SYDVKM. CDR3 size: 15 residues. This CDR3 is CASSDGLVSYNEQFF. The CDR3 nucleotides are TGTGCCAGCAGTGACGGGCTCGTGAGTTACAATGAGCAGTTCTTC.

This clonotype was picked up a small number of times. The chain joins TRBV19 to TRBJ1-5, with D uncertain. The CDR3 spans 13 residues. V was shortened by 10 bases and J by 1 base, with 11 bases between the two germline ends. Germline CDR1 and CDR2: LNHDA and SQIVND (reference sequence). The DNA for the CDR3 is TGTGCCACTGAGGCGGGCAGCAATCAGCCCCAGCATTTT. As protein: CATEAGSNQPQHF.